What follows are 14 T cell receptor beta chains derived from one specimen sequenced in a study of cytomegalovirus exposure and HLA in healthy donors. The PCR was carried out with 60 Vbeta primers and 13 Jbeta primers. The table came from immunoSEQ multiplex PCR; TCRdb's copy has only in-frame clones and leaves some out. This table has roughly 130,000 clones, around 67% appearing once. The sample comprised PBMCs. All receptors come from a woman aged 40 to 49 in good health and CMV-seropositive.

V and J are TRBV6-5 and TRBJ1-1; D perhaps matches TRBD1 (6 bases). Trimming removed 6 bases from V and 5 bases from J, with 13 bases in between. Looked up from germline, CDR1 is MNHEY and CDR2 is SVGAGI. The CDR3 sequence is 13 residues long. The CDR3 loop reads CASSNRAGTEAFF. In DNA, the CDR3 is TGTGCCAGCAGCAACAGGGCGGGTACTGAAGCTTTCTTT.

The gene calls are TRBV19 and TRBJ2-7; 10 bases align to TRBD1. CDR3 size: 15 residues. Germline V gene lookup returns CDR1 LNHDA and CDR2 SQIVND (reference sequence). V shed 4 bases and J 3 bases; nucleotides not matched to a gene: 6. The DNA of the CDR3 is TGTGCCAGTAGTAGCCCCGGGACAGGGGTCTACGAGCAGTACTTC. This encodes CASSSPGTGVYEQYF. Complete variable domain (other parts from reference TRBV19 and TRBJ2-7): DGGITQSPKYLFRKEGQNVTLSCEQNLNHDAMYWYRQDPGQGLRLIYYSQIVNDFQKGDIAEGYSVSREKKESFPLTVTSAQKNPTAFYLCASSSPGTGVYEQYFGPGTRLTVT.

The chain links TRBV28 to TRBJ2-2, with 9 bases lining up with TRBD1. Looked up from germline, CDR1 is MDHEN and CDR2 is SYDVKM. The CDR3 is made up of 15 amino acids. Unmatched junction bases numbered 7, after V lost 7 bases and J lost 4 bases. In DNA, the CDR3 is TGTGCCAGCAACCCGGGACAGGGAGGCACCGGGGAGCTGTTTTTT. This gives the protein CASNPGQGGTGELFF.

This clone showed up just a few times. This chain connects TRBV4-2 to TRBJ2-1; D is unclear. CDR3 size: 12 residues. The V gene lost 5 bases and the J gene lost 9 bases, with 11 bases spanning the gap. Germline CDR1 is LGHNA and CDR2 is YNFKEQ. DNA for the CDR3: TGTGCCAGCAGCTACGACTCGGGTGAGCAGTTCTTC. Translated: CASSYDSGEQFF.

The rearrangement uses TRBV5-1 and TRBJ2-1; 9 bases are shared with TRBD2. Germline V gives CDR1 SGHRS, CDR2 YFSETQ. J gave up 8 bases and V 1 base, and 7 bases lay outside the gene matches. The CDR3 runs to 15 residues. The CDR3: CASSLSLAGQDEQFF. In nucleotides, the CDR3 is TGCGCCAGCAGCTTGTCGCTAGCGGGGCAGGATGAGCAGTTCTTC.

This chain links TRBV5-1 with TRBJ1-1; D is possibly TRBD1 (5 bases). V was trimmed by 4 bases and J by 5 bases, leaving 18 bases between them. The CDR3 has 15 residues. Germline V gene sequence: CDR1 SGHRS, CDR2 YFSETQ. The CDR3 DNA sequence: TGCGCCAGCAGCCCCCGGGGGGACGCGGGGACTGAAGCTTTCTTT. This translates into CASSPRGDAGTEAFF.

CDR3 region: CASSLGLAGVSTDTQYF. The CDR3 nucleotides read TGTGCCAGCAGCTTGGGACTAGCGGGGGTTTCCACAGATACGCAGTATTTT. V is TRBV7-9 and J is TRBJ2-3, with 14 bases matching TRBD2. Germline CDR1 reads SEHNR; CDR2 reads FQNEAQ (reference sequence). The trim removed 3 bases at V and 2 bases at J, leaving 4 bases unmatched. This CDR3 region has 17 residues.

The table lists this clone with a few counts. CDR3 nucleotide sequence: TGTGCCAGCAGTTTCCCTGACAGGGGGTTAGAGACCCAGTACTTC. Translating it yields CASSFPDRGLETQYF. The V call is TRBV28, the J call TRBJ2-5; TRBD1 agrees at 9 bases. The CDR3 contains 15 residues. Germline lookup yields CDR1 MDHEN and CDR2 SYDVKM. V dropped 3 bases and J dropped 4; count of bases not matched to a gene: 6. Variable domain in full (rest from reference TRBV28 and TRBJ2-5): DVKVTQSSRYLVKRTGEKVFLECVQDMDHENMFWYRQDPGLGLRLIYFSYDVKMKEKGDIPEGYSVSREKKERFSLILESASTNQTSMYLCASSFPDRGLETQYFGPGTRLLVL.

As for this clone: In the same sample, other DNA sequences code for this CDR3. The CDR3 DNA follows: TGTGCCTGGAGTGGCGGAAATTCACCCCTCCACTTT. This codes for CAWSGGNSPLHF. The chain links TRBV30 to TRBJ1-6; D not resolved. The germline V and J ends were trimmed by 1 base and 7 bases, with 5 bases remaining between them. The CDR3 covers 12 residues. In germline, CDR1 is GTSNPN, CDR2 SVGIG (reference sequence).

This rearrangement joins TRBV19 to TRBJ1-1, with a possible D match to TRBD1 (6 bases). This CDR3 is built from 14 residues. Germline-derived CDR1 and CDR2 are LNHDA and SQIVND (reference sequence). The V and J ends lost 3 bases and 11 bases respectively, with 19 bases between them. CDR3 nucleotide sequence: TGTGCCAGTAGTATCCCCGGACAGAGAGAAGGGGCTTTCTTT. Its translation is CASSIPGQREGAFF.

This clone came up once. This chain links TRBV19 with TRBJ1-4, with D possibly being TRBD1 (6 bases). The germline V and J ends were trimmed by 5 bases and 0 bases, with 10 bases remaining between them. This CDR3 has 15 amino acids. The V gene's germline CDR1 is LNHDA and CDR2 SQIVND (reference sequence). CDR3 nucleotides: TGTGCCAGTAGTCTCGGGACAACAACTAATGAAAAACTGTTTTTT. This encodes CASSLGTTTNEKLFF.

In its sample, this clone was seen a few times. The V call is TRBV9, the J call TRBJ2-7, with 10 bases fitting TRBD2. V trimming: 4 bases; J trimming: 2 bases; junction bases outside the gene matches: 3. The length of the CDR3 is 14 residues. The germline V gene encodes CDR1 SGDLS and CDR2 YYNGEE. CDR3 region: CASSPGLAAYEQYF. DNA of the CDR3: TGTGCCAGCAGCCCCGGACTAGCGGCCTACGAGCAGTACTTC.

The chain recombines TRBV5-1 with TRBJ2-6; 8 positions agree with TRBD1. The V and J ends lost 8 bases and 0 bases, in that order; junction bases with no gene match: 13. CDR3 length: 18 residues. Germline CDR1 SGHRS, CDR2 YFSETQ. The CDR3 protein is CASSNLITGGSGANVLTF. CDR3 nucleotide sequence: TGCGCCAGTAGTAACCTGATTACAGGGGGCTCTGGGGCCAACGTCCTGACTTTC.

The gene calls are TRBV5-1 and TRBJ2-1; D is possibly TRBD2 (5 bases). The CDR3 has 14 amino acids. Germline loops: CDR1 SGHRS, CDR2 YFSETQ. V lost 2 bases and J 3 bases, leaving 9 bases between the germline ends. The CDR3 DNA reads TGCGCCAGCAGCTTCGGGGAACTCTACAATGAGCAGTTCTTC. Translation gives CASSFGELYNEQFF. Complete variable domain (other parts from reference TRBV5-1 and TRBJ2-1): KAGVTQTPRYLIKTRGQQVTLSCSPISGHRSVSWYQQTPGQGLQFLFEYFSETQRNKGNFPGRFSGRQFSNSRSEMNVSTLELGDSALYLCASSFGELYNEQFFGPGTRLTVL.